This entry lists 10 T cell receptor beta chains sequenced from one sample in a study of blood T cell repertoires in COVID-19. TCRdb's copy holds only in-frame clones and misses some; the assay was immunoSEQ multiplex PCR. This sample has approximately 360,000 clones, with almost 90% found just once. Specimen: peripheral blood. The receptors were sampled from a man aged 18 to 29 with active or convalescent COVID-19.

The V and J genes are TRBV10-3 and TRBJ1-1; D remains ambiguous. V lost 0 bases to trimming and J lost 6 bases, with 11 bases between them. CDR1 ENHRY and CDR2 SYGVKD come from the germline V gene. This CDR3 comprises 14 residues. The CDR3 region has the DNA TGTGCCATCAGTGAGTCGAGCGGGTATGCTGAAGCTTTCTTT. Residues: CAISESSGYAEAFF.

This clone was seen more than once but under ten times. The CDR3 bases are TGTGCCAGCAGCCCTCGGGCGGGAGAACGTTTACTGTACTTC. It is translated as CASSPRAGERLLYF. The chain is built from TRBV5-6 and TRBJ2-4; 7 bases agree with TRBD2. J was trimmed by 15 bases and V by 4 bases; bases with no gene match: 16. The CDR3 sequence is 14 residues long. Germline CDR1 SGHDT, CDR2 YYEEEE.

V and J are TRBV7-6 and TRBJ1-1, with 7 bases fitting TRBD1. With 5 bases clipped from V and 7 bases from J, the junction kept 1 base outside the gene matches. Germline V lookup: CDR1 SGHVS, CDR2 FNYEAQ. This CDR3 region has 11 residues. CDR3: CASSQGDEAFF. The CDR3 DNA follows: TGTGCCAGCAGCCAGGGGGATGAAGCTTTCTTT.

The V and J genes are TRBV12-3 or TRBV12-4 and TRBJ2-7; maybe TRBD1 (5 bases). The CDR3 runs to 12 residues. Trimming pared 6 bases from V and 6 bases from J, leaving 12 bases between. The CDR3 loop is CASSLKTVEQYF. As DNA, the CDR3 is TGTGCCAGCAGCCTAAAGACAGTCGAGCAGTACTTC.

The V and J genes are TRBV29-1 and TRBJ1-3; D gene uncertain. Deletions cut 4 bases from V and 2 bases from J, with 6 bases between. Germline V gene lookup returns CDR1 SQVTM and CDR2 ANQGSEA. The CDR3 runs to 12 residues. The CDR3 is CSVVLPGNTIYF. The CDR3 region has the DNA TGCAGCGTTGTTCTTCCTGGAAACACCATATATTTT.

The CDR3 sequence is CSVSTTNEKLFF. DNA for the CDR3: TGCAGCGTTTCAACAACTAATGAAAAACTGTTTTTT. J is TRBJ1-4 and V is TRBV29-1, with D hard to call. Per germline, CDR1 SQVTM and CDR2 ANQGSEA. V lost 5 bases and J 0 bases, leaving 4 bases between the germline ends. The CDR3 consists of 12 residues.

This rearrangement joins TRBV18 to TRBJ2-1; D may be TRBD1 (6 bases). Germline values: CDR1 KGHSH, CDR2 LQKENI. The V gene lost 5 bases and the J gene lost 0 bases, with 11 bases spanning the gap. The CDR3 is 15 amino acids. The CDR3 region is CASSAQGGSYNEQFF. Written as DNA, the CDR3 is TGTGCCAGCTCAGCTCAAGGGGGCTCCTACAATGAGCAGTTCTTC.

The chain uses TRBV4-1 and TRBJ1-5, with D perhaps matching TRBD1 (5 bases). V was shortened by 4 bases and J by 0 bases, with 22 bases between the two germline ends. Germline values: CDR1 MGHRA, CDR2 YSYEKL. CDR3 length: 19 amino acids. CDR3 in amino acids: CASSPHWGETGHSNQPQHF. CDR3 bases: TGCGCCAGCAGCCCCCATTGGGGGGAGACTGGTCATAGCAATCAGCCCCAGCATTTT.

V gene TRBV10-3 combines with J gene TRBJ2-7, with unresolved D. CDR1 is ENHRY and CDR2 is SYGVKD in the germline V gene. V lost 3 bases and J lost 2, with 5 bases in between. The CDR3 is 12 residues long. The CDR3 DNA sequence: TGTGCCATCAGTGACCAGACCTACGAGCAGTACTTC. Protein: CAISDQTYEQYF.

The V and J genes are TRBV4-1 and TRBJ2-5; 11 nucleotides agree with TRBD2. The CDR3 covers 17 residues. V was clipped by 0 bases and J by 5 bases; unmatched bases: 8. Germline V gene data show CDR1 as MGHRA and CDR2 as YSYEKL. The CDR3: CASSQEGLAGGMETQYF. The CDR3 DNA reads as TGCGCCAGCAGCCAAGAGGGGCTAGCGGGAGGTATGGAGACCCAGTACTTC.